The T cell receptor beta chain under discussion was sequenced for a study of CD8+CD57+ T cells in acquired aplastic anemia. Template material for TCR beta VDJ and CDR3 profiling consisted of genomic DNA. TCRdb fed the reads into MiXCR, producing one record per CDR3 protein. Of roughly 500,000 distinct CDR3 sequences in the sample, approximately 33% were seen once. Patients picked for sequencing had shown CD8+CD57+ cell expansion detected by flow cytometry. Sequenced input: sorted CD4+, CD8+, or CD8+CD57+ T cells (not recorded which) from PBMCs. This receptor was identified in a human donor with aplastic anemia.

The CDR3 DNA reads as TGCAGTGCCAGCAGACCAACGTACACAGATACGCAGTATTTT. Translated, it gives CSASRPTYTDTQYF. The rearrangement uses TRBV20-1 and TRBJ2-3; D remains unclear. Germline V gene data show CDR1 as DFQATT and CDR2 as SNEGSKA (reference sequence). V lost 6 bases, J lost 2 bases, and 15 bases lay in between. This CDR3 region has 14 residues.